The sequence of this T cell receptor (beta chain) was determined in a study of blood T cells in healthy people across ages. Primers used in a second PCR of about 6 to 11 cycles were a sample-barcoded 5' primer and a J-beta primer mix. TCRdb reprocessed the 5' RACE reads via MiXCR and lists one record per CDR3 protein. The sample has about 720,000 distinct CDR3 sequences, 20% to 25% seen once; the top ten hold approximately 20%. Germline V gene lookup returns CDR1 DFQATT and CDR2 SNEGSKA (reference sequence). V lost 5 bases and J lost 0; bases outside the gene matches: 14. This CDR3 has 20 residues. This clonotype has only a few counts.

This receptor was obtained from a man between 65 and 80 years old in good health. The rearrangement links TRBV20-1 to TRBJ2-6; 12 bases match TRBD2. The sequenced material came from blood. The CDR3 DNA sequence: TGCAGTGCTCCACGGACTAGCGGGGACCTCATCGACTCTGGGGCCAACGTCCTGACTTTC. This sequence encodes CSAPRTSGDLIDSGANVLTF.